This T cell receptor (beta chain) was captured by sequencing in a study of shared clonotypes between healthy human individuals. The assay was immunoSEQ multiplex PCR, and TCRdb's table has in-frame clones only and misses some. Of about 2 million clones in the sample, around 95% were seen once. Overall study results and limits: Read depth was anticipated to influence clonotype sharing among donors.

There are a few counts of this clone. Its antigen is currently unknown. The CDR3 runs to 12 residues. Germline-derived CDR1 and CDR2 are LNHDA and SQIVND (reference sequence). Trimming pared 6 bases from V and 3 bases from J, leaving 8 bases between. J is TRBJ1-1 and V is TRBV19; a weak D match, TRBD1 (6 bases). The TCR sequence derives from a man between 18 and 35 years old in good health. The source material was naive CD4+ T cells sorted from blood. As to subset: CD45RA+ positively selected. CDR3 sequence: CASRDSYTEAFF. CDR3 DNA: TGTGCCAGTAGGGACAGTTACACTGAAGCTTTCTTT.